This T cell receptor (beta chain) comes out of a study of T cells in pancreatic ductal adenocarcinoma. CDR3 length equals 13 residues. V lost 6 bases, J lost 5 bases, and 16 bases lay in between. The V gene's germline CDR1 is SQVTM and CDR2 ANQGSEA. Surgery without prior neoadjuvant therapy was the treatment of the selected pancreatic ductal adenocarcinoma patients. This clone was seen once. Antigen: not known. Whole-study results and caveats: The resected pancreatic cancer cohort was biased toward the minority with early-stage disease. Unique clonotypes were around 8-fold more numerous in blood than in tumor. Enrichment of CD45RO+ effector over naive T cells in tumors may bias clonality. Blood clonality (roughly 0.073) did not differ significantly from tumor (around 0.1).

Clones were read by immunoSEQ multiplex PCR, and TCRdb kept only the in-frame ones, dropping some. The data show about 100,000 clones, over 90% seen once. The gene calls are TRBV29-1 and TRBJ2-5; D is unclear. This receptor was identified in a human donor with pancreatic ductal adenocarcinoma. The sequencing sample was made of PBMCs. The CDR3 protein is CSVAGYPRETQYF. The DNA for the CDR3 is TGCAGCGTCGCCGGCTACCCTAGGGAGACCCAGTACTTC. Supplemented by reference TRBV29-1 and TRBJ2-5, the full variable domain reads SAVISQKPSRDICQRGTSLTIQCQVDSQVTMMFWYRQQPGQSLTLIATANQGSEATYESGFVIDKFPISRPNLTFSTLTVSNMSPEDSSIYLCSVAGYPRETQYFGPGTRLLVL.